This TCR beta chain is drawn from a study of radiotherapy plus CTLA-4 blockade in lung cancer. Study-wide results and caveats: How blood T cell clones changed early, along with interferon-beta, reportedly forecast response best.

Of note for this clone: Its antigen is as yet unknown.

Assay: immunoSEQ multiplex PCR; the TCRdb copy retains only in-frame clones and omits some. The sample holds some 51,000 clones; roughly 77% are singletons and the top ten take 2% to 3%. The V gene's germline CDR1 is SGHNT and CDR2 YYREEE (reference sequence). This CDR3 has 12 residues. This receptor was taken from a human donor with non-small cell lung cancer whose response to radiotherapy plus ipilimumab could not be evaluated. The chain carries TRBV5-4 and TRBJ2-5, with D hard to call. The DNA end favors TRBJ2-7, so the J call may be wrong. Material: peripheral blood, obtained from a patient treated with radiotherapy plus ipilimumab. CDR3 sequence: CASSWGSYEQYF. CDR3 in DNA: TGTGCCAGCAGCTGGGGCTCCTACGAGCAGTACTTC.